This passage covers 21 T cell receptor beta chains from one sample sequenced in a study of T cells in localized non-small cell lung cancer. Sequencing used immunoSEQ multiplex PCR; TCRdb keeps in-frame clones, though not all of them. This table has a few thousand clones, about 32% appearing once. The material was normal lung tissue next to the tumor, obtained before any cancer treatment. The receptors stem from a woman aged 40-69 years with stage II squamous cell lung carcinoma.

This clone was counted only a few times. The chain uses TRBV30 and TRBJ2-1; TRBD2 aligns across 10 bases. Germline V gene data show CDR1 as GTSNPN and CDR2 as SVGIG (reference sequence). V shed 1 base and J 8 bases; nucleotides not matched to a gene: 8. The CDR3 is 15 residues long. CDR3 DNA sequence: TGTGCCTGGAGTGAATTAGCGGGAGGCCGAGATGAGCAGTTCTTC. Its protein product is CAWSELAGGRDEQFF.

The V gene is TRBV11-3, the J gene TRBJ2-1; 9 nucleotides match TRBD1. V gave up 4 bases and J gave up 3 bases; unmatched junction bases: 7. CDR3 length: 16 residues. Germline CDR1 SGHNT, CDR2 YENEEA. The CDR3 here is CASSSTGTGSYNEQFF. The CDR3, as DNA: TGTGCCAGCAGCTCGACCGGGACAGGGAGCTACAATGAGCAGTTCTTC.

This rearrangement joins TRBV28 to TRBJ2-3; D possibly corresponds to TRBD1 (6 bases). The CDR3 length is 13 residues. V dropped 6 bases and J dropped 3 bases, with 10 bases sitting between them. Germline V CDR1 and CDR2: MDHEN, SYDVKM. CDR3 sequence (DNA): TGTGCCAGCAGGACCCAGGGGACAGATACGCAGTATTTT. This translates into CASRTQGTDTQYF.

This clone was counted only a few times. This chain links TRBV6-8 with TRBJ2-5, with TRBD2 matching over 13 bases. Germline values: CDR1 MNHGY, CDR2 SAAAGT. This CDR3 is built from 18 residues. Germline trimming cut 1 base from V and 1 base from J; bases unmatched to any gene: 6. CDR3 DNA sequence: TGTGCCAGCAGTTACTTGACTAGCGGGGGGCGAATCCAAGAGACCCAGTACTTC. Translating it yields CASSYLTSGGRIQETQYF.

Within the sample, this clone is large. CDR3: CASSYQGSQPQHF. For the CDR3, the DNA is TGTGCCAGCAGTTATCAGGGGAGTCAGCCCCAGCATTTT. V and J are TRBV6-8 and TRBJ1-5; possibly TRBD1 for D (6 bases). V lost 3 bases and J 6 bases, leaving 9 bases between the germline ends. The CDR3 totals 13 residues. Germline V lookup: CDR1 MNHGY, CDR2 SAAAGT.

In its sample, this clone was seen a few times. CDR3 loop: CASSSRDPNTEAFF. In DNA, the CDR3 is TGTGCCAGCAGCTCCCGGGACCCTAACACTGAAGCTTTCTTT. The chain recombines TRBV11-3 with TRBJ1-1; possibly TRBD1 for D (5 bases). Germline assignment: CDR1 SGHNT and CDR2 YENEEA. This CDR3 region has 14 residues. V was cut by 4 bases and J by 2 bases, with 11 bases left in between.

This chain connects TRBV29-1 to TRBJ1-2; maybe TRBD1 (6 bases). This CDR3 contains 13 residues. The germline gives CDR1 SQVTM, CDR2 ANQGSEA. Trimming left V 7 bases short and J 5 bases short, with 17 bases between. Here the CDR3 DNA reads TGCAGCGCTGGGGACACCGAAGGATATGGCTACACCTTC. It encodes CSAGDTEGYGYTF.

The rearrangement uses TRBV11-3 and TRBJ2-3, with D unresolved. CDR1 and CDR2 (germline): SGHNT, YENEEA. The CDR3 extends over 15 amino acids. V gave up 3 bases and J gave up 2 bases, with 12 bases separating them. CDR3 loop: CASSLFGDPTDTQYF. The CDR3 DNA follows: TGTGCCAGCAGCTTGTTTGGCGATCCCACAGATACGCAGTATTTT.

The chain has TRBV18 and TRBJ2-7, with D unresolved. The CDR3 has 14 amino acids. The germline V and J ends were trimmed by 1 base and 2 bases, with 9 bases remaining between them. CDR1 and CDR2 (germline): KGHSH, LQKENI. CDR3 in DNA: TGTGCCAGCTCACCACAAGGAAACCCCTACGAGCAGTACTTC. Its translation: CASSPQGNPYEQYF.

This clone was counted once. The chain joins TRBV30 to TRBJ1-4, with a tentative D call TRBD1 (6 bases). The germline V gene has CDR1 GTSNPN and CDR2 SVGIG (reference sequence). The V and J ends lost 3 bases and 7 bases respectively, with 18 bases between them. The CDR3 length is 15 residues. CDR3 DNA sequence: TGTGCCTGGAGCTTTGGGGGGGGCAGGAGTGAAAAACTGTTTTTT. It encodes CAWSFGGGRSEKLFF. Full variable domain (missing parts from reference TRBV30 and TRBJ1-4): SQTIHQWPATLVQPVGSPLSLECTVEGTSNPNLYWYRQAAGRGLQLLFYSVGIGQISSEVPQNLSASRPQDRQFILSSKKLLLSDSGFYLCAWSFGGGRSEKLFFGSGTQLSVL.

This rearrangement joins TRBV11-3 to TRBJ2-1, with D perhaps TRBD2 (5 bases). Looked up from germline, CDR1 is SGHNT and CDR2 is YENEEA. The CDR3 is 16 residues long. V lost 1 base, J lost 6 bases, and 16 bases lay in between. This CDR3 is CASSLVGEGIGNEQFF. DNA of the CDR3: TGTGCCAGCAGCTTAGTGGGAGAGGGAATTGGCAATGAGCAGTTCTTC.

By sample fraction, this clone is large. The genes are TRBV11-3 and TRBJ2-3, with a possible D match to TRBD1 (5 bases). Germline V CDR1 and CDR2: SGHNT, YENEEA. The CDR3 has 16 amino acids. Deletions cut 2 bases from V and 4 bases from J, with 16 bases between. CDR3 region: CASSLNFPPTADTQYF. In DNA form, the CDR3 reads TGTGCCAGCAGCTTAAATTTCCCCCCGACAGCAGATACGCAGTATTTT.

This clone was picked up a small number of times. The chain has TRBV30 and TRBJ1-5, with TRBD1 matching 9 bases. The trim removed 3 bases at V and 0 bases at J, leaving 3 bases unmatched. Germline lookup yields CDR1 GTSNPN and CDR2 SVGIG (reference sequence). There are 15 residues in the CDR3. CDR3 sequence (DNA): TGTGCCTGGAGGGGACAGGGCCATAGCAATCAGCCCCAGCATTTT. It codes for CAWRGQGHSNQPQHF.

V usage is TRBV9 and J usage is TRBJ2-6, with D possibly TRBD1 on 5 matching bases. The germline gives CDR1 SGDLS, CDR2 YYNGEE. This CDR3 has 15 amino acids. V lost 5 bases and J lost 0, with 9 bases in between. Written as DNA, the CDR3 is TGTGCCAGCAGGGACAAGAGCTCTGGGGCCAACGTCCTGACTTTC. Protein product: CASRDKSSGANVLTF.

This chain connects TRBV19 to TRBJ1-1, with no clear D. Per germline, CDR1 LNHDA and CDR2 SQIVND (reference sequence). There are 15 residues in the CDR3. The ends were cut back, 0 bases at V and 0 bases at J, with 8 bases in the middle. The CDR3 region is CASSIEPRMNTEAFF. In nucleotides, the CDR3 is TGTGCCAGTAGTATAGAACCCAGGATGAACACTGAAGCTTTCTTT.

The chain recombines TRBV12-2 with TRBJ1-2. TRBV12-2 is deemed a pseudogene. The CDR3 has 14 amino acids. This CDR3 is CASRVDRANYGYTF. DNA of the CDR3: TGTGCCTCTCGGGTCGACCGAGCTAACTATGGCTACACCTTC.

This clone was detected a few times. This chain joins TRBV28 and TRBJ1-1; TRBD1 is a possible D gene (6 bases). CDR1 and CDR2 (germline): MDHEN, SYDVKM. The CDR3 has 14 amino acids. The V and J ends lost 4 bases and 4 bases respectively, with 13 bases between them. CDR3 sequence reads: CASSSGGLSTEAFF. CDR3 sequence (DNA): TGTGCCAGCAGTTCGGGGGGCCTGAGCACTGAAGCTTTCTTT.

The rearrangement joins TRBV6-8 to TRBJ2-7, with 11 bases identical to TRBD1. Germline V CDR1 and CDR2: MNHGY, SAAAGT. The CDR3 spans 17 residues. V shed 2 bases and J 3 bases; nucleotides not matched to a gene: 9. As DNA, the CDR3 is TGTGCCAGCAGTTACGGACAGGGGGCGAGGGGCTTCTACGAGCAGTACTTC. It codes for CASSYGQGARGFYEQYF.

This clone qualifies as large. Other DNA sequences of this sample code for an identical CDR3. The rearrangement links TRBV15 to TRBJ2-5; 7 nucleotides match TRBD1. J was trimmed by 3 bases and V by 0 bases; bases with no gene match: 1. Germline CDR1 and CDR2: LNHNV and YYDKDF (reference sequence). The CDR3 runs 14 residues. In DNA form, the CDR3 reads TGTGCCACCAGCAGAGATGGGACAGAAGAGACCCAGTACTTC. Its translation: CATSRDGTEETQYF.

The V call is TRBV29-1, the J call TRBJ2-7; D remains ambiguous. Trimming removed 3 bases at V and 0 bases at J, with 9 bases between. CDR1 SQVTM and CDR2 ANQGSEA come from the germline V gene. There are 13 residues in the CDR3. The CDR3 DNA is TGCAGCGTTGAGACGGATAGCTCCTACGAGCAGTACTTC. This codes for CSVETDSSYEQYF.

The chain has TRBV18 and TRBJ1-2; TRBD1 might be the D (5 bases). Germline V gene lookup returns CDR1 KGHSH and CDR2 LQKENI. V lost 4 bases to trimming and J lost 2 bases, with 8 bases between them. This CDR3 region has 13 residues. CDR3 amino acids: CASSRGTNYGYTF. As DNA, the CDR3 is TGTGCCAGCTCACGGGGCACCAACTATGGCTACACCTTC.